The 4 T cell receptor beta chains reported below all come from one sample, sequenced in a study of metastatic and nonmetastatic thyroid tumors. No treatment of any kind had been given to any patient before thyroid surgery. TCRdb reprocessed the PCR reads using MiXCR. The sample shows tens of thousands of clones, less than 20% of them seen only once. The sequenced sample consisted of tumor tissue. These TCRs come from a female donor with papillary thyroid cancer or a benign thyroid nodule (not recorded which). Some clones in this sample may be carry-over from other donors' samples.

This clone appeared many times. J is TRBJ2-7 and V is TRBV4-1; 7 bases fit TRBD2. The V segment lost 6 bases and the J segment 3 bases; nucleotides outside the gene matches: 5. The CDR3 length is 13 residues. CDR1 and CDR2 from the germline V gene are MGHRA and YSYEKL. The CDR3 protein is CASSRGGGYEQYF. The CDR3 DNA sequence: TGCGCCAGCAGTCGAGGCGGGGGCTACGAGCAGTACTTC.

This clone occurred many times. J is TRBJ1-6 and V is TRBV12-3 or TRBV12-4; D is ambiguous. The CDR3 extends over 13 amino acids. The ends were cut back, 6 bases at V and 5 bases at J, with 8 bases in the middle. DNA for the CDR3: TGTGCCAGCAGGGGCCGGGATAATTCACCCCTCCACTTT. As protein: CASRGRDNSPLHF.

Note on this clone: Possible read error: a much larger clone is one base away. CDR3 amino acids: CASGVQGPGTQYF. CDR3 sequence (DNA): TGTGCCAGTGGTGTCCAGGGGCCAGGTACGCAGTATTTT. The rearrangement joins TRBV19 to TRBJ2-3, with D perhaps matching TRBD1 (6 bases). The CDR3 sequence is 13 residues long. V lost 8 bases, J lost 8 bases, and 17 bases lay in between. The germline gives CDR1 LNHDA, CDR2 SQIVND (reference sequence).

With regard to this clone: Compared with germline, one end of the junction differs, possibly owing to a read error. V is TRBV20-1 and J is TRBJ2-7; D is undetermined. This CDR3 has 11 residues. Per germline, CDR1 DFQATT and CDR2 SNEGSKA (reference sequence). The CDR3 DNA sequence: TGCAGTGCAAGTACAGTGGTCGAGCAATACTTC. It codes for CSASTVVEQYF.